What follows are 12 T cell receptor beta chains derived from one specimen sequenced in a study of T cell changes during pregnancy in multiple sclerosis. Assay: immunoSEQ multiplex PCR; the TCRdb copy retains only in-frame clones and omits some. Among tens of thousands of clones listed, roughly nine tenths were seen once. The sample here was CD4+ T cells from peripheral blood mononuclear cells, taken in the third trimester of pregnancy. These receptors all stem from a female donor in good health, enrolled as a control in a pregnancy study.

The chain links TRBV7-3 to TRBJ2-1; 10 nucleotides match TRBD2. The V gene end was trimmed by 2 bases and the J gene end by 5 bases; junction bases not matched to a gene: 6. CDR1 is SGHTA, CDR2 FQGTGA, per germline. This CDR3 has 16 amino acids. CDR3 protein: CASSLLGTSANNEQFF. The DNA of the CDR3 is TGTGCCAGCAGCTTACTGGGGACTAGCGCAAACAATGAGCAGTTCTTC.

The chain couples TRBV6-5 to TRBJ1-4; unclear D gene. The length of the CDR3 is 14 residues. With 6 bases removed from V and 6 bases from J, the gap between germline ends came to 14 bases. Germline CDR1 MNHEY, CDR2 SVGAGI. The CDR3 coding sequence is TGTGCCAGCAGCCCCGGTTTACGGGATGAAAAACTGTTTTTT. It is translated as CASSPGLRDEKLFF.

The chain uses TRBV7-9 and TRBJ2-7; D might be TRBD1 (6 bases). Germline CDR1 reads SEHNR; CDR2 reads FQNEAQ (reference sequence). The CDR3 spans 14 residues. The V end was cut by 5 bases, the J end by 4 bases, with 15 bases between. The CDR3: CASSPTGVGYEQYF. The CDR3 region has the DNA TGTGCCAGCAGCCCGACAGGAGTCGGATACGAGCAGTACTTC.

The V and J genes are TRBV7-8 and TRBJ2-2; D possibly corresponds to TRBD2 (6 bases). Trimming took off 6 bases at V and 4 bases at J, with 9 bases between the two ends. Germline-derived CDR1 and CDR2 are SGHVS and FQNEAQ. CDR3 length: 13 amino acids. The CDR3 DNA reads TGTGCCAGCAGACGGAGGGGCACCGGGGAGCTGTTTTTT. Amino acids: CASRRRGTGELFF.

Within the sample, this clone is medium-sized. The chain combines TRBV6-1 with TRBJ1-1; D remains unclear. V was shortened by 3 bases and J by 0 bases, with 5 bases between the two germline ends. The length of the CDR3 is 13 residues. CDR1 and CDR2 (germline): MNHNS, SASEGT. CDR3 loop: CASSDKMNTEAFF. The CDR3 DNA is TGTGCCAGCAGTGACAAAATGAACACTGAAGCTTTCTTT.

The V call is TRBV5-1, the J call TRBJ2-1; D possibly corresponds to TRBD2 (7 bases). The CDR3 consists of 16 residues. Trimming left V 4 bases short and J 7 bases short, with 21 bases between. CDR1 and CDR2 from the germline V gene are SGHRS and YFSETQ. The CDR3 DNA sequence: TGCGCCAGCAGCCTGGGTTTGGGGGGGGCAATGAATGAGCAGTTCTTC. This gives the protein CASSLGLGGAMNEQFF. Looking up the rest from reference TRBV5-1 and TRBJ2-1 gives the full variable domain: KAGVTQTPRYLIKTRGQQVTLSCSPISGHRSVSWYQQTPGQGLQFLFEYFSETQRNKGNFPGRFSGRQFSNSRSEMNVSTLELGDSALYLCASSLGLGGAMNEQFFGPGTRLTVL.

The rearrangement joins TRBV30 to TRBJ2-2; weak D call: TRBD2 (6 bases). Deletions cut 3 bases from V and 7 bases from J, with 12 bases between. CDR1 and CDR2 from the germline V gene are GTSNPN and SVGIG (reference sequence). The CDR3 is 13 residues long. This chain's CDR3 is CAWSGSNGGELFF. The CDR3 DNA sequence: TGTGCCTGGAGCGGGAGCAATGGCGGGGAGCTGTTTTTT. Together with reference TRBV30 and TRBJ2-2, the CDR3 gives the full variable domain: SQTIHQWPATLVQPVGSPLSLECTVEGTSNPNLYWYRQAAGRGLQLLFYSVGIGQISSEVPQNLSASRPQDRQFILSSKKLLLSDSGFYLCAWSGSNGGELFFGEGSRLTVL.

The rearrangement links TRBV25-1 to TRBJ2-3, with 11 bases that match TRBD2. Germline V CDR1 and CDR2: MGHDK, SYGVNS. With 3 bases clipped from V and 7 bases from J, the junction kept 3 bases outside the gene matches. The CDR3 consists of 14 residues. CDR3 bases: TGTGCCAGCAGTGATAGCGGGAGGGAGTATACGCAGTATTTT. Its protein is CASSDSGREYTQYF.

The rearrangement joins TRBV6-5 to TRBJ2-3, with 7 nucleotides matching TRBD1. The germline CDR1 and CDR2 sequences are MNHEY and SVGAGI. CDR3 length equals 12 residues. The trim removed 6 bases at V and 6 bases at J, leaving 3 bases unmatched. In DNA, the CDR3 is TGTGCCAGCAGACAGGGGTGGGATACGCAGTATTTT. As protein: CASRQGWDTQYF.

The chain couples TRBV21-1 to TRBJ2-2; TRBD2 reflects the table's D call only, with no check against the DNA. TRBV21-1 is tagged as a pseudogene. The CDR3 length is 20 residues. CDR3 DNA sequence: TGTGCCAGCAGCCCCCCCGGACTAGCGGGAGGGTCCCAAAACACCGGGGAGCTGTTTTTT. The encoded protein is CASSPPGLAGGSQNTGELFF.

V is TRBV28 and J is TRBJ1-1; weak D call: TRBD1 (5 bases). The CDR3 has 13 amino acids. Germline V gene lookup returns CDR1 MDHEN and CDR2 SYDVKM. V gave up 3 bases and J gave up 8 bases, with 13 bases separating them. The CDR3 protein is CASSFWGRAEAFF. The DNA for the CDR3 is TGTGCCAGCAGTTTTTGGGGGAGGGCAGAAGCTTTCTTT.

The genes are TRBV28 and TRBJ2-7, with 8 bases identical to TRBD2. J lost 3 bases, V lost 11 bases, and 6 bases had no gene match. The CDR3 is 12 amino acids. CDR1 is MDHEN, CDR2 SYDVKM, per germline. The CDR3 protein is CAGSGRGYEQYF. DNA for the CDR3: TGTGCCGGAAGCGGGAGAGGCTACGAGCAGTACTTC. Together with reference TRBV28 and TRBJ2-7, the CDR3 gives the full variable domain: DVKVTQSSRYLVKRTGEKVFLECVQDMDHENMFWYRQDPGLGLRLIYFSYDVKMKEKGDIPEGYSVSREKKERFSLILESASTNQTSMYLCAGSGRGYEQYFGPGTRLTVT.